Shown below are 19 T cell receptor beta chains from a single sample sequenced in a study of shared clonotypes between healthy human individuals. Some clones are missing from TCRdb's copy, which holds only in-frame ones; the method was immunoSEQ multiplex PCR. The table records about 1,900,000 clones, around 96% of them present only once. Naive CD8 cells lacked CD45RO, underwent positive selection for CCR7 and left out terminally differentiated effector memory CD45RA+ cells. The sequencing input was naive CD8+ T cells sorted from blood. The receptors stem from a man between 18 and 29 years old in good health.

Comments on this clone: This sample also contains other DNA sequences that code for the same CDR3. The gene calls are TRBV28 and TRBJ2-7, with D possibly TRBD1 on 6 matching bases. Germline CDR1 is MDHEN and CDR2 is SYDVKM. The CDR3 totals 14 residues. Trimming cost V 2 bases and J 1 base, with 9 bases left between them. CDR3 DNA: TGTGCCAGCAGTTTAGCAGGGGATTCCTACGAGCAGTACTTC. This codes for CASSLAGDSYEQYF.

This chain uses TRBV27 with TRBJ2-3; tentatively, D is TRBD1 or TRBD2 (5 bases each). Germline CDR1 is MNHEY and CDR2 is SMNVEV (reference sequence). V shed 3 bases and J shed 2 bases, with 9 bases lying between them. The CDR3 totals 14 residues. The CDR3 DNA reads as TGTGCCAGCAGTTTTCGGGACCCCACAGATACGCAGTATTTT. Encoded protein: CASSFRDPTDTQYF.

The gene calls are TRBV9 and TRBJ2-7, with 7 bases lining up with TRBD1. With V trimmed by 2 bases and J by 4 bases, 9 bases remained unmatched. Germline-derived CDR1 and CDR2 are SGDLS and YYNGEE. The CDR3 loop spans 15 amino acids. The CDR3 DNA reads TGTGCCAGCAGCGTCACCTGGACAGGAACGTACGAGCAGTACTTC. This translates into CASSVTWTGTYEQYF.

About this clone itself: The sample carries other DNA sequences with the same CDR3. The gene calls are TRBV4-1 and TRBJ2-1; no clear D. Trimming pared 1 base from V and 8 bases from J, leaving 9 bases between. Per germline, CDR1 MGHRA and CDR2 YSYEKL. The CDR3 is made up of 13 amino acids. Here the CDR3 reads CASSQGGGYEQFF. The CDR3 bases are TGCGCCAGCAGCCAAGGCGGCGGATATGAGCAGTTCTTC.

The genes are TRBV7-2 and TRBJ2-2; maybe TRBD2 (5 bases). Germline CDR1 is SGHTA and CDR2 is FQGNSA. Deletions cut 1 base from V and 5 bases from J, with 17 bases between. The CDR3 is 17 amino acids. The CDR3 loop reads CASSLEVPGGLTGELFF. CDR3 sequence (DNA): TGTGCCAGCAGCTTAGAGGTGCCAGGAGGTTTGACCGGGGAGCTGTTTTTT.

The rearrangement joins TRBV25-1 to TRBJ1-1, with D perhaps matching TRBD1 (6 bases). V lost 1 base and J 6 bases, leaving 9 bases between the germline ends. Germline loops: CDR1 MGHDK, CDR2 SYGVNS. The CDR3 covers 13 residues. This CDR3 reads CASSEWGAAEAFF. CDR3 DNA: TGTGCCAGCAGTGAATGGGGGGCGGCTGAAGCTTTCTTT.

About this clone itself: A read error may produce the germline difference seen at one junction end. The chain is built from TRBV7-7 and TRBJ2-2; the match to TRBD2 covers 9 bases. The CDR3 loop spans 16 amino acids. The germline CDR1 and CDR2 sequences are SSHAT and FNYEAQ (reference sequence). In DNA, the CDR3 is TGTGCTAGCAGCCCGGATAGCGGGAGTACCGCCGGGGAGCTGTTTTTT. This encodes CASSPDSGSTAGELFF.

A single count supports this clone. The chain employs TRBV5-5 and TRBJ2-7; TRBD2 agrees at 13 bases. The CDR3 extends over 16 amino acids. Germline CDR1 reads SGHKS; CDR2 reads YYEKEE (reference sequence). With V trimmed by 0 bases and J by 2 bases, 2 bases remained unmatched. CDR3 nucleotides: TGTGCCAGCAGCTTGGTGGGACTAGCGGGACCCTACGAGCAGTACTTC. This encodes CASSLVGLAGPYEQYF. Variable domain in full (rest from reference TRBV5-5 and TRBJ2-7): DAGVTQSPTHLIKTRGQQVTLRCSPISGHKSVSWYQQVLGQGPQFIFQYYEKEERGRGNFPDRFSARQFPNYSSELNVNALLLGDSALYLCASSLVGLAGPYEQYFGPGTRLTVT.

The V call is TRBV6-6, the J call TRBJ2-7; 13 bases are a match to TRBD2. The junction had 10 bases not matched to a gene; V was cut back by 4 bases and J by 7 bases. The CDR3 covers 16 residues. The germline V gene has CDR1 MNHNY and CDR2 SVGAGI (reference sequence). This chain's CDR3 is CASSSDGLAGVREQYF. CDR3 sequence (DNA): TGTGCCAGCAGTTCCGACGGACTAGCGGGAGTAAGGGAGCAGTACTTC.

The chain has TRBV7-9 and TRBJ2-7, with 9 bases identical to TRBD2. The V gene's germline CDR1 is SEHNR and CDR2 FQNEAQ (reference sequence). J was trimmed by 6 bases and V by 4 bases; bases with no gene match: 7. The CDR3 is 14 residues long. The CDR3 coding sequence is TGTGCCAGCAGCTCCCTGCGGGGGGGCGTCGAGCAGTACTTC. Its protein product is CASSSLRGGVEQYF.

The rearrangement uses TRBV6-1 and TRBJ2-7; D is undetermined. The V end lost 1 base, the J end lost 2 bases, and 6 bases lay between the germline ends. The CDR3 is 13 amino acids. Germline lookup yields CDR1 MNHNS and CDR2 SASEGT. The CDR3 is CASSEVATYEQYF. CDR3 bases: TGTGCCAGCAGTGAAGTCGCGACCTACGAGCAGTACTTC.

The chain couples TRBV9 to TRBJ1-6, with TRBD1 identical over 9 bases. The CDR3 contains 16 residues. V lost 4 bases to trimming and J lost 10 bases; unmatched junction nucleotides: 12. Germline V gene data show CDR1 as SGDLS and CDR2 as YYNGEE. CDR3 DNA: TGTGCCAGCAGCATCGGGACAGGGAGGTTGGAATCACCCCTCCACTTT. Its translation: CASSIGTGRLESPLHF.

The chain carries TRBV15 and TRBJ2-5; D ambiguous. Trimming removed 1 base at V and 0 bases at J, with 9 bases between. Germline V CDR1 and CDR2: LNHNV, YYDKDF (reference sequence). CDR3 size: 15 residues. The CDR3 region has the DNA TGTGCCACCAGCAGAGTGGACCAATACCAAGAGACCCAGTACTTC. Translating it yields CATSRVDQYQETQYF.

This chain joins TRBV4-1 and TRBJ2-5; TRBD2 aligns across 8 bases. V was pared by 0 bases and J by 0 bases, with 0 bases of the junction left unmatched. Per the germline V gene, CDR1 is MGHRA and CDR2 is YSYEKL. This CDR3 is 15 amino acids long. CDR3 in DNA: TGCGCCAGCAGCCAAGAAGCGGGGGACCAAGAGACCCAGTACTTC. Amino acid sequence: CASSQEAGDQETQYF.

The chain is built from TRBV25-1 and TRBJ1-5; a weak D match, TRBD1 (5 bases). Trimming took off 8 bases at V and 7 bases at J, with 18 bases between the two ends. Germline CDR1 MGHDK, CDR2 SYGVNS. The CDR3 sequence is 14 residues long. The CDR3 region is CASAGTGVLQPQHF. CDR3 in DNA: TGTGCCAGCGCCGGGACGGGGGTTTTACAGCCCCAGCATTTT.

V is TRBV28 and J is TRBJ2-7; D remains ambiguous. Germline CDR1 and CDR2: MDHEN and SYDVKM. Trimming shortened V by 3 bases and J by 2 bases, and 11 bases separated the two germline ends. The CDR3 covers 14 residues. This CDR3 is CASSFNQVAYEQYF. CDR3 bases: TGTGCCAGCAGTTTTAACCAGGTGGCCTACGAGCAGTACTTC.

This chain uses TRBV5-4 with TRBJ2-7; D is unclear. Germline CDR1 and CDR2: SGHNT and YYREEE (reference sequence). This CDR3 comprises 15 residues. Trimming removed 0 bases at V and 5 bases at J, with 15 bases between. The CDR3 reads CASSLGERLDDEQYF. CDR3 bases: TGTGCCAGCAGCTTGGGGGAAAGGCTCGACGACGAGCAGTACTTC.

This sequence joins TRBV1 and TRBJ2-3; the D call TRBD2 from the table was never checked on the DNA. TRBV1 is classified as a pseudogene. The CDR3 is 15 residues long. Written as DNA, the CDR3 is TGCACCAGCAGCCAAGAAAAGCGGGAGACAGATACGCAGTATTTT. This encodes CTSSQEKRETDTQYF.

The chain is built from TRBV10-3 and TRBJ2-5; D is perhaps TRBD2 (6 bases). The CDR3 sequence is 12 residues long. The V end was cut by 6 bases, the J end by 4 bases, with 9 bases between. CDR1 is ENHRY, CDR2 SYGVKD, per germline. CDR3: CAIREEGETQYF. The CDR3, as DNA: TGTGCCATCAGGGAGGAGGGAGAGACCCAGTACTTC.